The rows below give T cell receptor beta chains drawn from one sample of a study of blood T cell repertoires in COVID-19. Clones were sequenced by immunoSEQ multiplex PCR, and TCRdb holds only the in-frame ones, with some missing. The sample holds 100,000 to 120,000 clones; roughly 80% are singletons and the top ten take about 15%. The sequenced material came from peripheral blood. The receptors shown here come from a woman aged 60-75 years with acute or convalescent COVID-19. Both conserved end residues are trimmed from each CDR3. Each record gives: CDR3 length, J gene, V gene, CDR3 protein.

17 | TRBJ2-1 | TRBV27 | ASSPRSSGGAFPYNEQF
15 | TRBJ2-3 | TRBV9 | ASSVALAGGYTDTQY
12 | TRBJ2-1 | TRBV6-2/TRBV6-3 | ASSPGQTYNEQF
11 | TRBJ1-2 | TRBV6-5 | ASGTEINYGYT
12 | TRBJ2-7 | TRBV3-1/TRBV3-2 | ASSERGESYEQY
13 | TRBJ2-7 | TRBV6-5 | ASRPQGQLSYEQY
13 | TRBJ2-7 | TRBV6-1 | ASSEQDRFSYEQY
11 | TRBJ2-5 | TRBV7-9 | ASSLAMQETQY
11 | TRBJ1-2 | TRBV7-9 | ASSLRGTNGYT
14 | TRBJ1-3 | TRBV30 | AWKFWAGRGASTIY
12 | TRBJ1-1 | TRBV28 | ASRVGDSNTEAF
12 | TRBJ2-7 | TRBV6-4 | ASSDSGDSYEQY
13 | TRBJ1-6 | TRBV18 | ASSSGTGDGPPLH
13 | TRBJ2-5 | TRBV6-5 | ASSYSRTGWETQY
11 | TRBJ1-1 | TRBV27 | ASSPRMNTEAF
14 | TRBJ2-4 | TRBV7-3 | ARYTGDKIAKNIQY
13 | TRBJ2-1 | TRBV15 | ATSRERGNYNEQF
14 | TRBJ1-3 | TRBV19 | ASSRSTGGSGNTIY
14 | TRBJ1-1 | TRBV4-1 | ASAPPFRGMNTEAF
12 | TRBJ1-5 | TRBV30 | AWSLGQGRQPQH
12 | TRBJ2-2 | TRBV5-1 | ASSPGGTTGELF
13 | TRBJ1-5 | TRBV28 | ASTNTVTGQKAQH
10 | TRBJ1-2 | TRBV7-9 | ASSLYGIGYT
11 | TRBJ1-1 | TRBV7-6 | ASKAVMNTEAF
11 | TRBJ1-6 | TRBV12-3/TRBV12-4 | ASSPIGNSPLH
14 | TRBJ2-5 | TRBV15 | ATSRGGGGAGETQY
15 | TRBJ2-3 | TRBV10-3 | ATQSGGGGLGTDTQY
12 | TRBJ2-1 | TRBV7-9 | ASSLGGQTPEQF
9 | TRBJ1-3 | TRBV7-2 | ASTRRDTIY
13 | TRBJ2-5 | TRBV7-2 | ARTFPSGGQETQY
12 | TRBJ1-1 | TRBV4-2 | ASSQDPDWTEAF
12 | TRBJ2-7 | TRBV19 | ASSMGQGFYEQY
11 | TRBJ1-2 | TRBV5-6 | ATTVRKNYGYT
13 | TRBJ1-1 | TRBV6-6 | ASSHGTGLNTEAF
15 | TRBJ2-7 | TRBV5-1 | ASRGGQGGQAVYEQY
11 | TRBJ1-5 | TRBV30 | AWTRTAGQPQH
11 | TRBJ1-2 | TRBV6-5 | ASRPGQNFRYT
13 | TRBJ2-3 | TRBV4-3 | ASSQGLGRADTQY
12 | TRBJ1-3 | TRBV11-3 | ASSPGQERNTIY
14 | TRBJ2-2 | TRBV5-1 | ASSVAGGLNTGELF
15 | TRBJ2-1 | TRBV14 | ASSQVRWTGGRNEQF
13 | TRBJ1-1 | TRBV15 | ATSLFRGPSTEAF
14 | TRBJ2-5 | TRBV9 | ASSRGPGGYQETQY
10 | TRBJ1-1 | TRBV12-3/TRBV12-4 | ASRSGGTEAF
13 | TRBJ2-1 | TRBV28 | ASIRNRGQMNEQF
11 | TRBJ1-1 | TRBV29-1 | SVADRGFTEAF
12 | TRBJ1-2 | TRBV6-5 | ASSYDGTVYGYT
11 | TRBJ1-5 | TRBV30 | AWNSNSNQPQH
15 | TRBJ2-3 | TRBV5-4 | ASSLDGGPSRPDTQY
16 | TRBJ2-6 | TRBV9 | ASSVLGGRDAGANVLT
14 | TRBJ2-3 | TRBV6-6 | ASRPGLAGITDTQY
13 | TRBJ1-1 | TRBV3-1/TRBV3-2 | ASSQGTRANTEAF
12 | TRBJ2-1 | TRBV30 | AWSPGISYNEQF